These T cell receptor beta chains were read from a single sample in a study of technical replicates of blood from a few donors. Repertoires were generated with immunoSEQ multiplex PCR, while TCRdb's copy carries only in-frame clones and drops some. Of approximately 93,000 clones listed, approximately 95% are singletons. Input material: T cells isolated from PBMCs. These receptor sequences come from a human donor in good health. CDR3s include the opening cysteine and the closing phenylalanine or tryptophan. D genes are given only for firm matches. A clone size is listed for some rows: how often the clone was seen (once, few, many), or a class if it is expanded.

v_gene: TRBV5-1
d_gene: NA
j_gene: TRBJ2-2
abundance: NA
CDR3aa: CASSFLTGSANTGELFF
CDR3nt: TGCGCCAGCAGCTTTCTTACAGGGTCCGCGAACACCGGGGAGCTGTTTTTT

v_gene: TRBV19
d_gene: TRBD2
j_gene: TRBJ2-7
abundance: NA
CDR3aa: CASSFGRGAYEQYF
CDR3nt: TGTGCCAGTAGTTTCGGGCGGGGGGCCTACGAGCAGTACTTC

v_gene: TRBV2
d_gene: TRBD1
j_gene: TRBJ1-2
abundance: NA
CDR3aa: CASYGQGKSNYGYTF
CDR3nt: TGTGCCAGCTATGGACAGGGGAAATCTAACTATGGCTACACCTTC

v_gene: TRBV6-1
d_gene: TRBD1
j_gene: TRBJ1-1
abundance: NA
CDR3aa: CASRGGAGTEAFF
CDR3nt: TGTGCCAGCAGAGGGGGCGCGGGCACTGAAGCTTTCTTT

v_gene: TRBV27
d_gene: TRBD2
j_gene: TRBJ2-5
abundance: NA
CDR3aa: CASSPIRLATAYQETQYF
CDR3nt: TGTGCCAGCAGTCCAATTAGACTAGCCACGGCGTACCAAGAGACCCAGTACTTC

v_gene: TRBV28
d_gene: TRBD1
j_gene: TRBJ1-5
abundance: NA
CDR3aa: CATRQGYSNQPQHF
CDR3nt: TGTGCCACTCGACAGGGATATAGCAATCAGCCCCAGCATTTT

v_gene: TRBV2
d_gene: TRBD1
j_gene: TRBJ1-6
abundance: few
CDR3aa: CASRTQGAPLHF
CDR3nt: TGTGCCAGCAGGACACAGGGGGCACCCCTCCACTTT

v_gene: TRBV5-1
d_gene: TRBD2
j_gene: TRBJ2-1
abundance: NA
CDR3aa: CASSLSSGRRIEQFF
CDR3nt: TGCGCCAGCAGCTTATCTAGCGGGAGACGGATTGAGCAGTTCTTC

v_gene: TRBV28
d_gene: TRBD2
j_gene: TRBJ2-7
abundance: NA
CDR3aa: CASSLSGVPTYEQYF
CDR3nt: TGTGCCAGCAGTTTAAGCGGGGTCCCGACCTACGAGCAGTACTTC

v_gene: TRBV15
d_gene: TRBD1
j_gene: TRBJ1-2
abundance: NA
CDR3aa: CATSREGPGQGGGYTF
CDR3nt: TGTGCCACCAGCAGAGAGGGCCCCGGACAGGGCGGTGGCTACACCTTC

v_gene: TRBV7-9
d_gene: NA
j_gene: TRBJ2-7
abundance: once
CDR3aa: CASSLTGEQYF
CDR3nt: TGTGCCAGCAGCTTGACTGGCGAGCAGTACTTC

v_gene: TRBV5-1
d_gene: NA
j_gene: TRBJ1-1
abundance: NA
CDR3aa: CASSLRGGLTEAFF
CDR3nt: TGCGCCAGCAGCTTGCGTGGGGGACTTACTGAAGCTTTCTTT

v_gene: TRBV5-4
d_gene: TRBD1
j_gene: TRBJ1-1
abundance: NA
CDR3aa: CASSTPGQGLTEAFF
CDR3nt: TGTGCCAGCAGCACCCCAGGACAGGGCCTTACTGAAGCTTTCTTT

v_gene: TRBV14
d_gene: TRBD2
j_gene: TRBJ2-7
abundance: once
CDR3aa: CASSRNLAGYSYEQYF
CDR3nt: TGTGCCAGCAGCCGTAACTTAGCGGGGTACTCCTACGAGCAGTACTTC

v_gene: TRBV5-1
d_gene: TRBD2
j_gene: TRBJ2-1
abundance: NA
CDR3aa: CASRNDYGTSIDEQFF
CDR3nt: TGCGCCAGCAGGAACGATTATGGGACTAGTATTGATGAGCAGTTCTTC

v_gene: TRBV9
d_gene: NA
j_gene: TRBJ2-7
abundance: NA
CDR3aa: CASSVAETGSYEQYF
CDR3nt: TGTGCCAGCAGCGTGGCCGAGACAGGCTCCTACGAGCAGTACTTC

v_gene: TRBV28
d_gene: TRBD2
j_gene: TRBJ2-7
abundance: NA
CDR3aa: CASSLGGRNSIYEQYF
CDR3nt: TGTGCCAGCAGTTTAGGCGGGAGAAATTCTATTTACGAGCAGTACTTC

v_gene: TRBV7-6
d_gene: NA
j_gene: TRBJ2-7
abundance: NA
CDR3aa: CASSKYLGSSYEQYF
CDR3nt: TGTGCCAGCAGCAAATATCTGGGCTCCAGCTACGAGCAGTACTTC

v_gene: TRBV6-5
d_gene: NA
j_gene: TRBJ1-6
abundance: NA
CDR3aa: CASSYSRRESPLHF
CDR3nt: TGTGCCAGCAGTTACTCGAGGAGGGAATCACCCCTCCACTTT

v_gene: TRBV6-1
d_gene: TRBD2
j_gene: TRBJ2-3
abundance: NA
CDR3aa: CASSATTSGADTQYF
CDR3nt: TGTGCCAGCAGTGCGACGACTAGCGGGGCAGATACGCAGTATTTT

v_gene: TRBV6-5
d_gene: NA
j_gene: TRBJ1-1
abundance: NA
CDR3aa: CASREGGYGNTEAFF
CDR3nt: TGTGCCAGCAGAGAGGGGGGGTATGGGAACACTGAAGCTTTCTTT

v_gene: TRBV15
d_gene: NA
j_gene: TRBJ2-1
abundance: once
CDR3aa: CATGGRFSYNEQFF
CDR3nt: TGTGCCACCGGGGGCAGATTCTCCTACAATGAGCAGTTCTTC

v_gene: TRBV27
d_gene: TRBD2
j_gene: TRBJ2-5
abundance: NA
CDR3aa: CASSLRAPRLAGVRETQYF
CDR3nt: TGTGCCAGCAGTCTCAGAGCCCCCCGACTAGCGGGAGTTCGAGAGACCCAGTACTTC

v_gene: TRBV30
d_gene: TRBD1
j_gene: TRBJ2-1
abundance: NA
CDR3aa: CAWTGGFNEQFF
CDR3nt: TGTGCCTGGACAGGGGGATTCAATGAGCAGTTCTTC

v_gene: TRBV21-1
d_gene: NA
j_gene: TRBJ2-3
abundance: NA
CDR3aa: CASSSDRAHCTDTQYF
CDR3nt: TGTGCCAGCAGCAGTGACAGGGCCCACTGCACAGATACGCAGTATTTT

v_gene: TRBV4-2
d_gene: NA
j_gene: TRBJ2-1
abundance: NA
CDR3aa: CASSQVSRAENNEQFF
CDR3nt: TGTGCCAGCAGCCAAGTATCCCGAGCGGAGAACAATGAGCAGTTCTTC

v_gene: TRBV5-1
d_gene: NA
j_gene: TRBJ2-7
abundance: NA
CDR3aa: CASSLSLENWSSYEQYF
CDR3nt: TGCGCCAGCAGCCTATCCCTCGAAAACTGGAGCTCCTACGAGCAGTACTTC

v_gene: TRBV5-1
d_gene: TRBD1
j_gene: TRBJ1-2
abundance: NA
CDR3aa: CASSPKDPGGGYGYTF
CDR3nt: TGCGCCAGCAGCCCCAAGGATCCAGGGGGCGGTTATGGCTACACCTTC

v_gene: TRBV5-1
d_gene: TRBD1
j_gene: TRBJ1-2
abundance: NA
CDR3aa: CASSPGTGGYGYTF
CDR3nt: TGCGCCAGCAGCCCAGGGACAGGGGGCTATGGCTACACCTTC

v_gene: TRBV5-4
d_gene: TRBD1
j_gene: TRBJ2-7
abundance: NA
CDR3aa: CASSNDGTGGHF
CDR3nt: TGTGCCAGCAGCAATGACGGGACAGGGGGCCACTTC

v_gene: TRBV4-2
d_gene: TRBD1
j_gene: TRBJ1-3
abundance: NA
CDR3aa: CASSRGQLSGNTIYF
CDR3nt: TGTGCCAGCAGCCGGGGACAGCTCTCTGGAAACACCATATATTTT

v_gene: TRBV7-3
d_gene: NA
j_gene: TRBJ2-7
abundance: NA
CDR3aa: CASSLTGRGEQYF
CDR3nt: TGTGCCAGCAGCCTCACAGGGAGAGGCGAGCAGTACTTC

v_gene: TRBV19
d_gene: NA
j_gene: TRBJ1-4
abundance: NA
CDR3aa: CATRSGDTGEKLFF
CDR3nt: TGTGCCACCCGGTCCGGGGACACTGGTGAAAAACTGTTTTTT

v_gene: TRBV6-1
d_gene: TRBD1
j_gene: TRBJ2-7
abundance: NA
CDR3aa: CASSERQGTYEQYF
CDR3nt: TGTGCCAGCAGTGAGAGACAGGGAACCTACGAGCAGTACTTC

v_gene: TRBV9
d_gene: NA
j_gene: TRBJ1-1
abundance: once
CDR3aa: CASSAHGGGNTEKAFF
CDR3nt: TGTGCCAGCAGCGCTCATGGGGGGGGCAACACTGAAAAGGCTTTCTTT